A selection of T cell receptor beta chains follows, all from one sample in a study of T-cell memory formation after mild COVID-19. TCRdb itself ran the 5' RACE reads through MiXCR, one entry per CDR3 protein. The sample lists 150,000 to 200,000 distinct CDR3 sequences; 10% to 15% were seen once. The sample comprised PBMCs or a T cell subset sorted from them (not recorded which). The receptors stem from a young man who had mild COVID-19 (a few samples of this study predate the infection). Cell type and time point are not known. CDR3s include the opening cysteine and the closing phenylalanine or tryptophan. D genes are given only for firm matches. A row's size may be missing; if present it is once, few, many or a size class.

D gene: -
clone size: -
J gene: TRBJ1-5
V gene: TRBV6-5
CDR3 protein: CASSYAGPYSNQPQHF
CDR3 DNA: TGTGCCAGCAGTTACGCGGGACCGTATAGCAATCAGCCCCAGCATTTT

D gene: -
clone size: -
J gene: TRBJ2-5
V gene: TRBV3-1
CDR3 protein: CASSQWRGQETQYF
CDR3 DNA: TGTGCCAGCAGCCAGTGGAGGGGCCAAGAGACCCAGTACTTC

D gene: -
clone size: few
J gene: TRBJ1-2
V gene: TRBV12-3/TRBV12-4
CDR3 protein: CASSTGTNYGYTF
CDR3 DNA: TGTGCCAGCAGCACAGGGACTAACTATGGCTACACCTTC

D gene: TRBD1
clone size: -
J gene: TRBJ2-2
V gene: TRBV7-6
CDR3 protein: CASSIGQGGTGELFF
CDR3 DNA: TGTGCCAGCAGCATTGGACAGGGTGGGACCGGGGAGCTGTTTTTT

D gene: -
clone size: many
J gene: TRBJ2-4
V gene: TRBV9
CDR3 protein: CASSEQAGQAKNIQYF
CDR3 DNA: TGTGCCAGCAGCGAACAGGCGGGCCAAGCCAAAAACATTCAGTACTTC

D gene: TRBD2
clone size: few
J gene: TRBJ2-3
V gene: TRBV20-1
CDR3 protein: CSGQRGRDTQYF
CDR3 DNA: TGCAGTGGCCAGCGGGGTAGGGATACGCAGTATTTT

D gene: -
clone size: -
J gene: TRBJ1-1
V gene: TRBV12-3/TRBV12-4
CDR3 protein: CASSLTGSLNTEAFF
CDR3 DNA: TGTGCCAGCAGCTTGACAGGATCATTGAACACTGAAGCTTTCTTT

D gene: TRBD1
clone size: many
J gene: TRBJ2-7
V gene: TRBV7-2
CDR3 protein: CASSAPHRGTYEQYF
CDR3 DNA: TGTGCCAGCAGCGCGCCCCACAGGGGGACCTACGAGCAGTACTTC

D gene: TRBD2
clone size: -
J gene: TRBJ2-3
V gene: TRBV5-1
CDR3 protein: CASSSGGGGATDTQYF
CDR3 DNA: TGCGCCTCTTCGAGCGGGGGCGGGGGGGCGACAGATACGCAGTATTTT

D gene: -
clone size: -
J gene: TRBJ2-3
V gene: TRBV5-1
CDR3 protein: CASSGRTGSSTDTQYF
CDR3 DNA: TGCGCCAGCAGCGGCCGTACAGGATCTAGCACAGATACGCAGTATTTT

D gene: TRBD1
clone size: -
J gene: TRBJ1-2
V gene: TRBV4-1
CDR3 protein: CASSQDWTGAHPYGYTF
CDR3 DNA: TGCGCCAGCAGCCAAGATTGGACAGGCGCCCACCCATATGGCTACACCTTC

D gene: TRBD1
clone size: many
J gene: TRBJ1-5
V gene: TRBV7-2
CDR3 protein: CASSLDRDQPQHF
CDR3 DNA: TGTGCCAGCAGCCTGGACAGGGATCAGCCCCAGCATTTT

D gene: -
clone size: few
J gene: TRBJ1-1
V gene: TRBV28
CDR3 protein: CASSLGRLGAFF
CDR3 DNA: TGTGCCAGCAGTTTGGGTCGACTCGGAGCTTTCTTT

D gene: -
clone size: few
J gene: TRBJ2-5
V gene: TRBV28
CDR3 protein: CASNGEETQYF
CDR3 DNA: TGTGCCAGCAACGGGGAAGAGACCCAGTACTTC

D gene: -
clone size: -
J gene: TRBJ1-4
V gene: TRBV25-1
CDR3 protein: CASSYLSGQEKLFF
CDR3 DNA: TGTGCCAGCAGCTACCTCTCGGGGCAGGAAAAACTGTTTTTT

D gene: TRBD1
clone size: -
J gene: TRBJ1-6
V gene: TRBV20-1
CDR3 protein: CSARGQGNSPLHF
CDR3 DNA: TGCAGTGCTAGAGGACAGGGAAACTCACCCCTCCACTTT

D gene: -
clone size: -
J gene: TRBJ2-1
V gene: TRBV12-3/TRBV12-4
CDR3 protein: CASSLRGGVSYNEQFF
CDR3 DNA: TGTGCCAGCAGTTTAAGGGGCGGGGTATCCTACAATGAGCAGTTCTTC

D gene: TRBD2
clone size: many
J gene: TRBJ2-3
V gene: TRBV7-2
CDR3 protein: CASSLVPSGGPRGQTDTQYF
CDR3 DNA: TGTGCCAGCAGCTTAGTGCCTAGCGGGGGGCCTCGTGGCCAGACAGATACGCAGTATTTT

D gene: -
clone size: -
J gene: TRBJ2-1
V gene: TRBV4-2
CDR3 protein: CASSQAGFSGEGEQFF
CDR3 DNA: TGTGCCAGCAGCCAAGCGGGCTTTTCAGGGGAGGGGGAGCAGTTCTTC

D gene: -
clone size: -
J gene: TRBJ1-5
V gene: TRBV15
CDR3 protein: CATTPGTFNQPQHF
CDR3 DNA: TGTGCCACCACTCCCGGGACCTTCAATCAGCCCCAGCATTTT

D gene: -
clone size: -
J gene: TRBJ2-1
V gene: TRBV4-2
CDR3 protein: CASSQVSAEGPNEQFF
CDR3 DNA: TGTGCCAGCAGCCAAGTATCGGCCGAGGGGCCCAATGAGCAGTTCTTC

D gene: TRBD1
clone size: -
J gene: TRBJ1-2
V gene: TRBV15
CDR3 protein: CATNKPGTVYGYTF
CDR3 DNA: TGTGCCACCAACAAACCCGGGACAGTCTATGGCTACACCTTC

D gene: TRBD1
clone size: few
J gene: TRBJ1-2
V gene: TRBV28
CDR3 protein: CASRLPQGLYGYTF
CDR3 DNA: TGTGCCAGCAGACTTCCACAGGGGCTCTATGGCTACACCTTC

D gene: TRBD2
clone size: -
J gene: TRBJ2-7
V gene: TRBV10-3
CDR3 protein: CAISDLGLAGGYEQYF
CDR3 DNA: TGTGCCATCAGTGATTTGGGACTAGCGGGAGGCTACGAGCAGTACTTC

D gene: TRBD2
clone size: few
J gene: TRBJ2-7
V gene: TRBV20-1
CDR3 protein: CSASPGTSTYEQYF
CDR3 DNA: TGCAGTGCTAGCCCCGGGACTAGCACCTACGAGCAGTACTTC

D gene: -
clone size: few
J gene: TRBJ1-5
V gene: TRBV12-3/TRBV12-4
CDR3 protein: CASSHQLQPQHF
CDR3 DNA: TGTGCCAGCAGTCACCAACTCCAGCCCCAGCATTTT

D gene: -
clone size: -
J gene: TRBJ2-1
V gene: TRBV19
CDR3 protein: CASSISRREQFF
CDR3 DNA: TGTGCCAGTAGTATCTCTCGTAGGGAGCAGTTCTTC

D gene: -
clone size: -
J gene: TRBJ2-7
V gene: TRBV4-3
CDR3 protein: CASSQVWGGSYEQYF
CDR3 DNA: TGCGCCAGCAGCCAAGTCTGGGGCGGATCCTACGAGCAGTACTTC

D gene: -
clone size: few
J gene: TRBJ1-2
V gene: TRBV4-3
CDR3 protein: CASSHLPGQKSNGYTF
CDR3 DNA: TGCGCCAGCAGCCATCTACCTGGACAGAAATCGAATGGCTACACCTTC

D gene: TRBD2
clone size: -
J gene: TRBJ2-3
V gene: TRBV5-1
CDR3 protein: CASSLVPRGGAGDTQYF
CDR3 DNA: TGCGCCAGCAGCTTGGTACCCCGCGGGGGGGCCGGAGATACGCAGTATTTT

D gene: TRBD1
clone size: many
J gene: TRBJ2-5
V gene: TRBV15
CDR3 protein: CATSKRTGGAETQYF
CDR3 DNA: TGTGCCACCAGCAAGAGGACAGGGGGCGCAGAGACCCAGTACTTC

D gene: TRBD1
clone size: -
J gene: TRBJ1-5
V gene: TRBV27
CDR3 protein: CASSRDRAYQPQHF
CDR3 DNA: TGTGCCAGCAGTCGGGACAGGGCTTATCAGCCCCAGCATTTT

D gene: TRBD1
clone size: -
J gene: TRBJ1-2
V gene: TRBV10-2
CDR3 protein: CASVTGGGYTF
CDR3 DNA: TGCGCCAGCGTGACAGGGGGCGGCTACACCTTC

D gene: TRBD1
clone size: -
J gene: TRBJ1-5
V gene: TRBV12-3/TRBV12-4
CDR3 protein: CASSFGTAGQPQHF
CDR3 DNA: TGTGCCAGCAGTTTCGGGACAGCGGGTCAGCCCCAGCATTTT

D gene: TRBD1
clone size: few
J gene: TRBJ1-2
V gene: TRBV20-1
CDR3 protein: CSASDRGGRYGYTF
CDR3 DNA: TGCAGTGCTAGCGACAGGGGCGGACGGTATGGCTACACCTTC

D gene: -
clone size: few
J gene: TRBJ2-2
V gene: TRBV7-9
CDR3 protein: CASSPGGSVAGELFF
CDR3 DNA: TGTGCCAGCAGCCCCGGGGGCAGCGTGGCCGGGGAGCTGTTTTTT

D gene: -
clone size: few
J gene: TRBJ1-1
V gene: TRBV29-1
CDR3 protein: CSVEGALQGTEAFF
CDR3 DNA: TGCAGCGTTGAAGGAGCGCTGCAAGGCACTGAAGCTTTCTTT